This TCR beta chain was sequenced for a study of blood T cell repertoires in COVID-19 (dated by TCRdb to about 2020). Concerning the study at large: Samples from collaborators originated in the United States, Italy and Spain and spanned both the acute and convalescent phases of COVID-19. A de-identified subject ID, COVID-19 status, age in years and sex were almost always included in the sample metadata. The prospective study material was composed of cDNA or gDNA derived from T cells, B-cell-depleted T cells, or PBMCs. The repertoires were made available in a free public database intended to serve as a resource for research on the immune response to SARS-CoV-2. Where available, HLA class I and class II types were obtained from metadata supplied by the sample provider rather than from assay-based typing. The samples were drawn from two sources: the first 160 participants of the ongoing ImmuneRACE study, and 1,254 subjects contributed by 6 global collaborators. The dataset comprised deeply sampled blood TCRbeta repertoires from subjects exposed to, actively infected with, or recovered from COVID-19.

The collaborating institutions used their own protocols to collect whole blood in K2EDTA tubes. Collaborator samples were shipped for TCRbeta analysis as frozen whole blood, isolated PBMCs, or DNA extracted from either sample type. The immunoSEQ Assay, a bias-controlled multiplex PCR, was used to amplify TCRbeta CDR3 regions from genomic DNA. The published analysis was carried out like this. Nucleated cell counts per sample were estimated from amplification of reference gene primers within the assay. To quantify the absolute abundance of each unique TCRbeta CDR3 rearrangement, sequence reads were collapsed and filtered. For each sample, productive Simpson clonality was calculated by taking the square root of Simpson's diversity index across productive rearrangements. Imported from immuneACCESS, the table was reduced by TCRdb to in-frame sequences with V and J called. These copies leave out some clones; in studies compared against another copy, an unresolved V gene accounts for under half, and the cause of the remainder is not known. V, J and clone size derive from that table, while D and trimming were established from the DNA sequence. For this sample the table gives under 300,000 clones, of which around 84% were detected only once. The ten biggest clones cover approximately 7.2% of the sample.

CDR1 is given as ENHRY and CDR2 as SYGVKD, both from the germline V gene. After removal of 3 bases from V and 1 base from J, the junction retains 3 bases not matched to a gene. The CDR3 sequence holds 15 residues, the cysteine and phenylalanine included. The sequence is cut down to CDR3 DNA, 45 bases in frame from base 1. Overall results and qualifications from the work: Clinical and demographic metadata were provided uncurated, with the amount varying by source and participant.

As regards this clone: Its specific antigen is unknown. No much larger clone exists at a distance of one base, and base qualities are not known.

Recombination linked TRBV10-3 to TRBJ1-3; 7 bases in between match TRBD1. Sequences were obtained from peripheral blood. The TCR sequence derives from a woman between 70 and 85 years old with active or convalescent COVID-19. CDR3 region: CAISDSDRSGNTIYF. At the DNA level, the sequence is TGTGCCATCAGTGACTCGGACAGGTCTGGAAACACCATATATTTT.